This is a list of T cell receptor beta chains from one sample in a study of cytomegalovirus exposure and HLA in healthy donors. Libraries were prepared by immunoSEQ multiplex PCR; TCRdb keeps only in-frame clonotypes and omits some of them. The table records roughly 190,000 clones, roughly nine tenths of them present only once. The sample was PBMCs. The receptors derive from a boy aged 2 to 9 in good health and CMV-seronegative. The CDR3 runs from the conserved cysteine through the conserved F or W. The order of the fields is V gene, D gene, J gene, CDR3 protein. D genes are given only for firm matches.

v_call: TRBV10-1
d_call: TRBD2
j_call: TRBJ2-7
cdr3_aa: CASGGEASEDYEQYF

v_call: TRBV7-8
d_call: .
j_call: TRBJ1-2
cdr3_aa: CASSLNLSTRYGYTF

v_call: TRBV6-1
d_call: .
j_call: TRBJ1-3
cdr3_aa: CASKRLSSGNTIYF

v_call: TRBV11-1
d_call: .
j_call: TRBJ1-1
cdr3_aa: CASSSKGDTEAFF

v_call: TRBV19
d_call: .
j_call: TRBJ2-6
cdr3_aa: CASSIEFWANVLTF

v_call: TRBV27
d_call: TRBD2
j_call: .
cdr3_aa: CASSFSAGGSYEQYF

v_call: TRBV5-1
d_call: TRBD1
j_call: TRBJ2-1
cdr3_aa: CASSRLGTGQGSYNEQFF

v_call: TRBV13
d_call: .
j_call: .
cdr3_aa: CASTETGRSYEQYF

v_call: TRBV27
d_call: TRBD1
j_call: TRBJ1-6
cdr3_aa: CASSSLGTGSSPLHF

v_call: TRBV6-5
d_call: .
j_call: TRBJ2-3
cdr3_aa: CASRGTALDTQYF

v_call: TRBV5-4
d_call: TRBD2
j_call: TRBJ2-5
cdr3_aa: CASSPAGGREQYF

v_call: TRBV5-1
d_call: .
j_call: TRBJ2-3
cdr3_aa: CASSPAGLLSTDTQYF

v_call: TRBV30
d_call: .
j_call: TRBJ1-6
cdr3_aa: CAWSGQESPLHF

v_call: TRBV10-1
d_call: .
j_call: TRBJ1-3
cdr3_aa: CASLAGAATYSGNTIYF

v_call: TRBV7-9
d_call: TRBD2
j_call: TRBJ2-3
cdr3_aa: CASSPGTSGWSADTQYF

v_call: TRBV15
d_call: .
j_call: TRBJ1-5
cdr3_aa: CATTERVIGGQPQHF

v_call: TRBV10-3
d_call: TRBD2
j_call: TRBJ2-5
cdr3_aa: CAIRAGGGQETQYF

v_call: TRBV27
d_call: TRBD1
j_call: TRBJ2-7
cdr3_aa: CASGRDRVYEQYF

v_call: TRBV7-2
d_call: TRBD2
j_call: TRBJ2-7
cdr3_aa: CASSLRTSSGAPYEQYF

v_call: TRBV11-2
d_call: TRBD2
j_call: TRBJ2-1
cdr3_aa: CASSFGSSGSWNEQFF